The subject of this entry is one TCR beta chain. Its antigen is unidentified. Its ends do not fully match the called genes, so a read error is possible. This entry is derived from a study of cytomegalovirus exposure and HLA in healthy donors. Points from the study as a whole: The investigators catalogued some 160 TCR beta chains as cytomegalovirus-associated. Being indistinguishable, some V segments were excluded, TRBV6-2 and TRBV6-3 among them.

The CDR3 totals 19 residues. In germline, CDR1 is SGHVS, CDR2 FQNEAQ. With 60 Vbeta and 13 Jbeta primers, the PCR was carried out. Method: immunoSEQ multiplex PCR; TCRdb's copy keeps in-frame clones and lacks some. In the table there are some 180,000 clones, 77% of which are singletons. The chain couples TRBV7-8 to TRBJ2-4, with a possible D match to TRBD2 (5 bases). Sequenced: PBMCs. The clonotype was recovered from a woman between 55 and 75 years old in good health and CMV-seropositive. CDR3 DNA: TGTGCCAGCAGCATAGCCCCCTTGGGAGCTTTCTTAGCCAAAAACATTCAGTACTTC. It encodes CASSIAPLGAFLAKNIQYF.